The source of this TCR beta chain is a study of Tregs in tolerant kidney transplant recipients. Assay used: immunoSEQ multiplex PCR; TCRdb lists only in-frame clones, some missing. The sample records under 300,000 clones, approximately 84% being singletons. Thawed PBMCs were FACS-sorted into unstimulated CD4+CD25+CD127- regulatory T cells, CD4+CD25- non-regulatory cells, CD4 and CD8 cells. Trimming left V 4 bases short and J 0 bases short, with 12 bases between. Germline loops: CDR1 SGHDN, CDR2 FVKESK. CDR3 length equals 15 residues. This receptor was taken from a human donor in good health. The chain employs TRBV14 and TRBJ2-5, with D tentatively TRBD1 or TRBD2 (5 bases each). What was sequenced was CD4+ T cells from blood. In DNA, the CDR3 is TGTGCCAGCAGCCGCACCGGGACGTACCAAGAGACCCAGTACTTC. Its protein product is CASSRTGTYQETQYF. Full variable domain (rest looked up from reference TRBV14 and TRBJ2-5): EAGVTQFPSHSVIEKGQTVTLRCDPISGHDNLYWYRRVMGKEIKFLLHFVKESKQDESGMPNNRFLAERTGGTYSTLKVQPAELEDSGVYFCASSRTGTYQETQYFGPGTRLLVL.